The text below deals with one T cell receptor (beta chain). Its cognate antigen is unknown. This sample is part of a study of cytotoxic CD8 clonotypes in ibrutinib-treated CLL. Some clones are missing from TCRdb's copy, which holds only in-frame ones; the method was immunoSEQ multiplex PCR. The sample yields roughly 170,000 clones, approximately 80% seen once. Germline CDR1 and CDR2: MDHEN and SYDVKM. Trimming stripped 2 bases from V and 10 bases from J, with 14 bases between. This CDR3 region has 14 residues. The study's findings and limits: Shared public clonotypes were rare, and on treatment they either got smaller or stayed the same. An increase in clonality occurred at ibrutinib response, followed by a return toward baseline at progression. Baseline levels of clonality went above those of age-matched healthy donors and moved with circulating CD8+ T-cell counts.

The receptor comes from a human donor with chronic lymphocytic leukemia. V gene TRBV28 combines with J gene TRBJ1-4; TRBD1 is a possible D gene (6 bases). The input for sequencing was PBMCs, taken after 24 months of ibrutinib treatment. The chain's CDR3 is CASSLKGRGGKLFF. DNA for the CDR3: TGTGCCAGCAGTTTAAAGGGGAGAGGGGGAAAACTGTTTTTT.